These 3 T cell receptor beta chains originate from one sample sequenced in a study of blood T cell repertoires in COVID-19. Assay used: immunoSEQ multiplex PCR; TCRdb lists only in-frame clones, some missing. The sample has more than 250,000 clones, about nine tenths seen once. The sequenced sample was PBMCs or T cells enriched from blood (not recorded which). The receptors stem from a woman aged 40 to 49 with acute COVID-19.

This chain joins TRBV9 and TRBJ1-6; 7 positions agree with TRBD1. CDR1 SGDLS and CDR2 YYNGEE come from the germline V gene. The length of the CDR3 is 16 residues. Unmatched junction bases numbered 8, after V lost 3 bases and J lost 5 bases. CDR3 DNA: TGTGCCAGCAGCGCGCAGGGGGGAACAAATAATTCACCCCTCCACTTT. Protein sequence: CASSAQGGTNNSPLHF.

V gene TRBV28 combines with J gene TRBJ2-1; 7 bases are shared with TRBD1. Germline CDR1 MDHEN, CDR2 SYDVKM. The J segment lost 7 bases and the V segment lost 7 bases, leaving 13 bases of the junction unmatched. This CDR3 contains 15 residues. The CDR3 is CASTKTGTAGNEQFF. The CDR3 DNA reads as TGTGCCAGCACCAAAACCGGGACAGCAGGGAATGAGCAGTTCTTC.

V gene TRBV20-1 combines with J gene TRBJ1-1; a weak D match, TRBD1 (6 bases). Per germline, CDR1 DFQATT and CDR2 SNEGSKA (reference sequence). The CDR3 runs 15 residues. V lost 3 bases to trimming and J lost 4 bases, with 18 bases between them. As DNA, the CDR3 is TGCAGTGCTAGTTTCCGAAACAGGGAGGGCACTGAAGCTTTCTTT. Residues: CSASFRNREGTEAFF.